This TCR beta chain is from a study of blood T cell repertoires in COVID-19 (dated by TCRdb to 2020 to 2021). As for the study more broadly: Samples from collaborators originated in the United States, Italy and Spain and spanned both the acute and convalescent phases of COVID-19. The material from the prospective study consisted of cDNA or gDNA derived from T cells, B-cell-depleted T cells, or PBMCs. Subjects who had been exposed to COVID-19, were actively infected with it, or had recovered from it provided the deeply sampled blood TCRbeta repertoires that made up the dataset. A freely available public database, intended as a resource for researchers studying the immune response to SARS-CoV-2, is where the repertoires were released. Samples were obtained from the ongoing ImmuneRACE study (first 160 participants) and from 950 to 1,500 subjects provided by 6 global collaborators. Sample metadata almost always included a de-identified subject ID, COVID-19 status, age in years and sex. Where HLA class I and class II types were available, the types were taken from metadata supplied by the sample provider, not from assay-based typing.

In regard to this clone: Its antigen specificity is not known. Base qualities are not at hand, and no much larger clone is one base apart.

Collaborating institutions collected whole blood in K2EDTA tubes following their own protocols. For TCRbeta analysis, collaborator samples were shipped as frozen whole blood, as isolated PBMCs, or as DNA extracted from either sample type. TCRbeta CDR3 regions were amplified from genomic DNA using the immunoSEQ Assay, a bias-controlled multiplex PCR. For the original study's pipeline: Within the assay, amplification of reference gene primers was used to estimate how many nucleated cells each sample contained. To quantify the absolute abundance of each unique TCRbeta CDR3 rearrangement, sequence reads were collapsed and filtered. For each sample, productive Simpson clonality was calculated by taking the square root of Simpson's diversity index across productive rearrangements. TCRdb took over this immuneACCESS table, retaining in-frame rearrangements with V and J assigned. Such tables are incomplete; in checked studies, under half of the missing clones stem from an unresolved V gene, and the remainder is unexplained. V, J and clone size are taken as reported in that table, and D and trimming were inferred from the DNA itself. The table for this sample lists more than 95,000 clones; about 83% of them were counted only once. The ten biggest clones cover about 5.7% of the sample.

V is shortened by 0 bases, J by 2 bases, and the region joining them spans 8 bases. CDR1 and CDR2 are drawn from the germline V gene: MNHEY, SVGAGI. From the cysteine up to the phenylalanine, the CDR3 has a length of 16 residues. CDR3 DNA only is kept here, 48 bases in frame from base 1. Overall study results and their limits: Clinical and demographic metadata were provided uncurated, with the amount varying by source and participant.

The V and J genes are TRBV6-5 and TRBJ2-6; there is no confident call for the D gene. This TCR was recovered from a human donor in a cohort sampled during active COVID-19. The sequencing sample was made of peripheral blood. The CDR3 amino acid sequence is: CASSYSPSAGANVLTF. The DNA reads as follows: TGTGCCAGCAGTTACTCCCCCTCTGCTGGGGCCAACGTCCTGACTTTC.